Presented here are 32 T cell receptor beta chains from one specimen sequenced in a study of blood T cell repertoires in COVID-19. Assay used: immunoSEQ multiplex PCR; TCRdb lists only in-frame clones, some missing. This sample yields about 130,000 clones, of which under 85% are seen a single time; approximately 10% belongs to the top ten. Sample: peripheral blood. The source is a man in his 60s with acute or convalescent COVID-19.

This chain joins TRBV6-5 and TRBJ1-2; maybe TRBD1 (5 bases). Germline lookup yields CDR1 MNHEY and CDR2 SVGAGI. The V end was cut by 11 bases, the J end by 5 bases, with 12 bases between. The CDR3 consists of 11 residues. This CDR3 is CAAGVGYGYTF. As DNA, the CDR3 is TGTGCCGCGGGGGTGGGGTATGGCTACACCTTC.

This chain joins TRBV11-2 and TRBJ2-5; 11 bases match TRBD2. The CDR3 spans 17 residues. The germline V gene has CDR1 SGHAT and CDR2 FQNNGV. Trimming at V came to 3 bases and at J to 1 base, leaving 7 bases not matched to a gene. The chain's CDR3 is CASSFIGLAGGQETQYF. The CDR3 DNA reads as TGTGCCAGCAGCTTCATCGGGCTAGCGGGAGGCCAAGAGACCCAGTACTTC.

The rearrangement uses TRBV7-3 and TRBJ2-2, with no clear D. Germline CDR1 is SGHTA and CDR2 is FQGTGA. Trimming shortened V by 3 bases and J by 4 bases, and 9 bases separated the two germline ends. The CDR3 length is 14 residues. This CDR3 reads CASSLIAVTGELFF. In DNA, the CDR3 is TGTGCCAGCAGCTTGATAGCTGTCACCGGGGAGCTGTTTTTT.

V is TRBV6-6 and J is TRBJ1-6; D is uncertain. This CDR3 has 14 amino acids. Trimming cost V 5 bases and J 8 bases, with 13 bases left between them. Germline CDR1 is MNHNY and CDR2 is SVGAGI (reference sequence). Here the CDR3 DNA reads TGTGCCAGCAGTACTCCGGGTCCATATTCACCCCTCCACTTT. Translated, it gives CASSTPGPYSPLHF.

This clone was detected a few times. The chain joins TRBV27 to TRBJ1-5, with D unclear. The CDR3 consists of 13 residues. Germline CDR1 and CDR2: MNHEY and SMNVEV (reference sequence). V lost 3 bases, J lost 4 bases, and 7 bases lay in between. The CDR3: CASSLGPNQPQHF. Here the CDR3 DNA reads TGTGCCAGCAGTTTGGGCCCTAATCAGCCCCAGCATTTT.

The chain uses TRBV30 and TRBJ1-1; tentative D call: TRBD1 (5 bases). Germline lookup yields CDR1 GTSNPN and CDR2 SVGIG (reference sequence). The CDR3 runs 13 residues. V lost 2 bases to trimming and J lost 3 bases, with 10 bases between them. The CDR3 reads CAWSSRGDTEAFF. For the CDR3, the DNA is TGTGCCTGGAGTTCACGGGGGGACACTGAAGCTTTCTTT.

The rearrangement links TRBV5-1 to TRBJ1-1; D uncertain. From germline, CDR1 is SGHRS and CDR2 YFSETQ. Trimming stripped 4 bases from V and 10 bases from J, with 20 bases between. The CDR3 has 14 residues. The DNA of the CDR3 is TGCGCCAGCAGCCTACAAAACGGCGGCGAAGGAGCTTTCTTT. The encoded protein is CASSLQNGGEGAFF.

In this sample, this clone turned up once. The V and J genes are TRBV23-1 and TRBJ1-2; possible D gene TRBD1, 6 bases. TRBV23-1 is assigned to the ORF class and has an uncertain function. The CDR3 is 16 amino acids. Trimming removed 0 bases at V and 7 bases at J, with 18 bases between. CDR3 sequence: CASSQSAGGPGGGYTF. The CDR3 region has the DNA TGCGCCAGCAGTCAATCGGCGGGGGGCCCCGGGGGTGGCTACACCTTC.

This clone was detected only a few times. The chain employs TRBV2 and TRBJ1-1; D is uncertain. Germline V lookup: CDR1 SNHLY, CDR2 FYNNEI. The CDR3 has 11 amino acids. The V end lost 6 bases, the J end lost 6 bases, and 8 bases lay between the germline ends. As DNA, the CDR3 is TGTGCCAGCAGATCACAGTCTGAAGCTTTCTTT. Its translation: CASRSQSEAFF.

The CDR3 is CASSQLAGNNYEQYF. Here the CDR3 DNA reads TGTGCCAGCAGCCAACTAGCGGGAAACAACTACGAGCAGTACTTC. V is TRBV6-5 and J is TRBJ2-7; 10 bases fit TRBD2. Germline V gives CDR1 MNHEY, CDR2 SVGAGI. The CDR3 sequence is 15 residues long. The V and J ends lost 6 bases and 3 bases, in that order; junction bases with no gene match: 8.

This clone was recorded a few times. This chain joins TRBV27 and TRBJ1-5, with D tentatively TRBD1 (5 bases). CDR1 and CDR2 (germline): MNHEY, SMNVEV (reference sequence). The V and J ends lost 3 bases and 7 bases respectively, with 16 bases between them. CDR3 length: 15 amino acids. For the CDR3, the DNA is TGTGCCAGCAGTTTCGACAGTCGATCTGAACAGCCCCAGCATTTT. It specifies CASSFDSRSEQPQHF.

The chain uses TRBV12-5 and TRBJ2-1; D possibly corresponds to TRBD2 (6 bases). The CDR3 is made up of 16 amino acids. The V gene's germline CDR1 is LGHNT and CDR2 FRNRAP. V dropped 2 bases and J dropped 10 bases, with 21 bases sitting between them. DNA for the CDR3: TGTGCTAGTGGTTTGCTCATTAGCGGCCTGCTAGGGGAGCAGTTCTTC. It encodes CASGLLISGLLGEQFF.

This clone has a handful of counts. V and J are TRBV4-1 and TRBJ2-2; TRBD2 is a possible D gene (6 bases). Germline assignment: CDR1 MGHRA and CDR2 YSYEKL. This CDR3 spans 16 amino acids. The V end was cut by 4 bases, the J end by 6 bases, with 18 bases between. CDR3 nucleotide sequence: TGCGCCAGCAGCCCCCAACCAGGGACTGGGGCCGGGGAGCTGTTTTTT. Its protein product is CASSPQPGTGAGELFF.

The chain is built from TRBV7-8 and TRBJ1-5; TRBD1 aligns across 10 bases. Germline loops: CDR1 SGHVS, CDR2 FQNEAQ. The CDR3 is 13 amino acids. V trimming: 6 bases; J trimming: 7 bases; junction bases outside the gene matches: 3. The CDR3 reads CASSRDRGQPQHF. CDR3 bases: TGTGCCAGCAGTCGGGACAGGGGCCAGCCCCAGCATTTT.

Comments on this clone: One end of the junction fails to match germline, which may point to a read error. The rearrangement uses TRBV27 and TRBJ2-3; 12 nucleotides match TRBD1. The length of the CDR3 is 14 residues. CDR1 is MNHEY, CDR2 SMNVEV, per germline (reference sequence). CDR3 amino acids: CAAGDRGPVDTQYF. CDR3 in DNA: TGCGCCGCGGGGGACAGGGGGCCTGTAGATACGCAGTATTTT.

The chain carries TRBV25-1 and TRBJ1-4, with D maybe TRBD1 (5 bases). CDR1 is MGHDK and CDR2 is SYGVNS in the germline V gene. Trimming stripped 6 bases from V and 8 bases from J, with 13 bases between. This CDR3 has 13 residues. CDR3: CASRGHGQEKLFF. Here the CDR3 DNA reads TGTGCCAGCAGAGGACACGGGCAGGAAAAACTGTTTTTT.

The chain joins TRBV2 to TRBJ2-7, with 11 bases identical to TRBD2. Germline CDR1 SNHLY, CDR2 FYNNEI. With 3 bases clipped from V and 2 bases from J, the junction kept 6 bases outside the gene matches. This CDR3 has 16 amino acids. CDR3 bases: TGTGCCAGCAGTGAGGGGACTAGCGGTTTGACCTACGAGCAGTACTTC. Its protein is CASSEGTSGLTYEQYF.

The chain couples TRBV3-1 (or the pseudogene TRBV3-2) to TRBJ1-1; D is uncertain. Germline V lookup: CDR1 LGHDT, CDR2 YNNKEL (reference sequence). Deletions cut 2 bases from V and 7 bases from J, with 14 bases between. The CDR3 sequence is 14 residues long. The CDR3 region has the DNA TGTGCCAGCAGCCAACTTGGACTGGAGGTTGAAGCTTTCTTT. Translating gives CASSQLGLEVEAFF.

This clone has a single count. The chain employs TRBV9 and TRBJ1-5, with D unclear. The CDR3 length is 16 residues. CDR1 is SGDLS and CDR2 is YYNGEE in the germline V gene. Deletions cut 4 bases from V and 0 bases from J, with 14 bases between. The CDR3 is CASSRRTKHSNQPQHF. In DNA form, the CDR3 reads TGTGCCAGCAGCCGTCGAACCAAGCATAGCAATCAGCCCCAGCATTTT.

The rearrangement links TRBV5-3 to TRBJ1-3; D unresolved. TRBV5-3 is an open reading frame whose function is uncertain. The CDR3 is 20 residues long. V gave up 4 bases and J gave up 0 bases, with 26 bases separating them. CDR3 amino acids: CARSLPVFRYYDRSGNTIYF. The DNA of the CDR3 is TGTGCCAGAAGCCTTCCCGTCTTCAGGTATTACGACCGCTCTGGAAACACCATATATTTT.

J is TRBJ2-3 and V is TRBV18, with TRBD2 as a possible D gene (5 bases). The germline V gene encodes CDR1 KGHSH and CDR2 LQKENI. The length of the CDR3 is 15 residues. V gave up 6 bases and J gave up 2 bases, with 15 bases separating them. CDR3 region: CASSTLGESTDTQYF. The CDR3 coding sequence is TGTGCCAGCTCGACACTCGGGGAATCCACAGATACGCAGTATTTT.

This clone was seen more than once but under ten times. The rearrangement uses TRBV6-5 and TRBJ2-1; D perhaps matches TRBD2 (5 bases). The V and J ends lost 8 bases and 5 bases respectively, with 19 bases between them. The CDR3 totals 15 residues. Germline loops: CDR1 MNHEY, CDR2 SVGAGI. CDR3 nucleotide sequence: TGTGCCAGCGCCCCGCGGGTAACGGCAAACAATGAGCAGTTCTTC. Its protein is CASAPRVTANNEQFF.

The chain has TRBV5-6 and TRBJ2-3, with D unclear. V lost 2 bases, J lost 2 bases, and 15 bases lay in between. The CDR3 loop spans 16 amino acids. Germline CDR1 SGHDT, CDR2 YYEEEE. CDR3 protein: CASSFGSSLYTDTQYF. In nucleotides, the CDR3 is TGTGCCAGCAGCTTCGGTTCTAGTCTTTACACAGATACGCAGTATTTT.

This chain connects TRBV3-1 (or the pseudogene TRBV3-2) to TRBJ1-2; no reliable D call. CDR1 LGHDT and CDR2 YNNKEL come from the germline V gene (reference sequence). CDR3 length: 11 residues. The V gene lost 0 bases and the J gene lost 8 bases, with 4 bases spanning the gap. The CDR3 nucleotides are TGTGCCAGCAGCCAAGACGCGGGCTACACCTTC. It specifies CASSQDAGYTF.

This clone was seen more than once but under ten times. This chain uses TRBV28 with TRBJ2-3; D gene uncertain. Trimming removed 9 bases from V and 4 bases from J, with 11 bases in between. The germline CDR1 and CDR2 sequences are MDHEN and SYDVKM. There are 12 residues in the CDR3. The CDR3 protein is CASMLGPDTQYF. Written as DNA, the CDR3 is TGTGCCAGTATGTTGGGCCCAGATACGCAGTATTTT. The variable domain in full, with the rest retrieved from reference TRBV28 and TRBJ2-3, is DVKVTQSSRYLVKRTGEKVFLECVQDMDHENMFWYRQDPGLGLRLIYFSYDVKMKEKGDIPEGYSVSREKKERFSLILESASTNQTSMYLCASMLGPDTQYFGPGTRLTVL.

This chain uses TRBV7-6 with TRBJ1-4, with no clear D. The CDR3 is 15 amino acids. Germline lookup yields CDR1 SGHVS and CDR2 FNYEAQ. V lost 6 bases, J lost 0 bases, and 11 bases lay in between. The CDR3 DNA reads as TGTGCCAGCAGGCGGGTCCCCTCAACTAATGAAAAACTGTTTTTT. It translates to CASRRVPSTNEKLFF.

The chain couples TRBV5-1 to TRBJ2-7; D might be TRBD1 (5 bases). With 4 bases removed from V and 2 bases from J, the gap between germline ends came to 7 bases. In germline, CDR1 is SGHRS, CDR2 YFSETQ. This CDR3 spans 12 amino acids. The CDR3: CASSDSAYEQYF. For the CDR3, the DNA is TGCGCCAGCAGCGACAGTGCCTACGAGCAGTACTTC.

The V gene is TRBV27, the J gene TRBJ2-7; 7 bases align to TRBD1. The CDR3 is 14 amino acids. V lost 3 bases and J lost 2; bases outside the gene matches: 4. Germline V gives CDR1 MNHEY, CDR2 SMNVEV (reference sequence). This CDR3 is CASSFRDSTYEQYF. CDR3 in DNA: TGTGCCAGCAGTTTCCGGGACAGTACCTACGAGCAGTACTTC.

Only one count was recorded for this clone. The chain joins TRBV5-5 to TRBJ2-2; perhaps TRBD2 as D (6 bases). V was trimmed by 4 bases and J by 4 bases, leaving 17 bases between them. This CDR3 is 16 amino acids long. Germline V gene lookup returns CDR1 SGHKS and CDR2 YYEKEE (reference sequence). CDR3 sequence: CASSPQSGPITGELFF. The CDR3 DNA follows: TGTGCCAGCAGCCCCCAGAGCGGGCCGATCACCGGGGAGCTGTTTTTT.

The chain is built from TRBV3-1 (or the pseudogene TRBV3-2) and TRBJ2-7; D may be TRBD2 (5 bases). The germline V gene has CDR1 LGHDT and CDR2 YNNKEL (reference sequence). Trimming removed 1 base at V and 5 bases at J, with 15 bases between. The CDR3 runs 15 residues. As DNA, the CDR3 is TGTGCCAGCAGCCAAGTACCGGGGTCCCCTAACGAGCAGTACTTC. This codes for CASSQVPGSPNEQYF.

The chain employs TRBV28 and TRBJ2-7; D is perhaps TRBD1 (5 bases). Germline CDR1 MDHEN, CDR2 SYDVKM. V was shortened by 4 bases and J by 2 bases, with 12 bases between the two germline ends. CDR3 length equals 14 residues. In nucleotides, the CDR3 is TGTGCCAGCAGTTCCGGTGGGGCCCCCTACGAGCAGTACTTC. Its translation: CASSSGGAPYEQYF.

The chain carries TRBV7-9 and TRBJ1-2; D gene ambiguous. The CDR3 contains 14 residues. From germline, CDR1 is SEHNR and CDR2 FQNEAQ (reference sequence). V was clipped by 5 bases and J by 1 base, with 11 bases between them. The CDR3 DNA reads as TGTGCCAGCAGCCACGGAGGCCTTAACTATGGCTACACCTTC. The encoded protein is CASSHGGLNYGYTF.